The rows below give T cell receptor beta chains drawn from one sample of a study of PD-1 blockade in classical Hodgkin lymphoma. Profiled with immunoSEQ multiplex PCR; TCRdb holds only in-frame clones, not every one. Among 45,000 or so clones listed, approximately 91% were seen once. The sample was peripheral blood mononuclear cells (PBMCs). Receptor source: a human donor with classical Hodgkin lymphoma. Each CDR3 is given with its conserved first and last residue. Some rows mark clone size as missing; the rest say once, few, many or name a class of expanded clone.

TRBJ1-1	few	TRBV7-8	14	CASVPDRAWTEAFF
TRBJ2-5	.	TRBV6-4	13	CASSASGSETQYF
TRBJ1-5	few	TRBV27	15	CASSLSGQINQPQHF
TRBJ1-3	.	TRBV5-1	17	CASSLGTVGGSVSTIYF
TRBJ1-2	.	TRBV5-5	16	CASSPRTGERGYGYTF
TRBJ1-1	.	TRBV5-8	13	CASSLGMNTEAFF
TRBJ1-2	once	TRBV5-1	15	CASSLADGANYGYTF
TRBJ1-2	.	TRBV4-1	15	CASSQDPGGFYGYTF
TRBJ2-1	.	TRBV9	19	CASSVGRLAGLQGNNEQFF
TRBJ2-1	.	TRBV29-1	13	CSAGTSGYNEQFF
TRBJ2-7	.	TRBV6-5	15	CASSPYAGAVYEQYF
TRBJ2-1	.	TRBV5-1	12	CASSLAHNEQFF
TRBJ1-1	.	TRBV11-2	11	CASGVNTEAFF
TRBJ2-2	.	TRBV9	17	CASSVVIGEGDAGELFF
TRBJ2-1	.	TRBV10-3	15	CAISPAGLDYNEQFF
TRBJ2-3	.	TRBV5-1	16	CASSRTSGTGTDTQYF
TRBJ1-2	.	TRBV2	14	CASSPRGSDYGYTF
TRBJ2-1	.	TRBV5-8	15	CASSHGLLGANEQFF
TRBJ2-7	.	TRBV18	13	CASSPDNTYEQYF
TRBJ1-2	.	TRBV18	15	CASSPRQGGDYGYTF
TRBJ1-3	.	TRBV4-1	15	CASSQEGRGRNTIYF
TRBJ1-2	.	TRBV28	13	CASSFADREGYTF
TRBJ2-3	.	TRBV28	20	CASNWVKTSGRVSSTDTQYF
TRBJ1-1	.	TRBV19	15	CASSTVSGVNTEAFF
TRBJ2-1	.	TRBV2	15	CASSPGTGSYNEQFF
TRBJ1-2	.	TRBV6-1	13	CASSLGTADGYTF
TRBJ2-2	.	TRBV2	14	CASSEFLDTGELFF
TRBJ1-3	.	TRBV6-5	14	CASSGTVSGNTIYF
TRBJ2-5	.	TRBV19	10	CASGQETQYF
TRBJ2-1	.	TRBV14	15	CASSQARRGYNEQFF
TRBJ2-3	.	TRBV11-2	15	CASSSSGGRGDTQYF
TRBJ2-3	.	TRBV4-2	15	CASSQERTATDTQYF
TRBJ1-5	.	TRBV7-7	14	CAPPVGQSNQPQHF